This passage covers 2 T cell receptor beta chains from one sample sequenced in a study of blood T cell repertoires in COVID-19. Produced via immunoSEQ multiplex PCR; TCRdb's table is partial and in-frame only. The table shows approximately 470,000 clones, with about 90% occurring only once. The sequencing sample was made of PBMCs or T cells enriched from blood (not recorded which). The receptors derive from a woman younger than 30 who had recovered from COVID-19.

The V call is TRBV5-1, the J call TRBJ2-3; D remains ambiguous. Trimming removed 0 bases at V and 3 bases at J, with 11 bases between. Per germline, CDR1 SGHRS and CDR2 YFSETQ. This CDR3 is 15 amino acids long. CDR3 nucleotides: TGCGCCAGCAGCTTGGAGCCCGAGGAAACAGATACGCAGTATTTT. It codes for CASSLEPEETDTQYF.

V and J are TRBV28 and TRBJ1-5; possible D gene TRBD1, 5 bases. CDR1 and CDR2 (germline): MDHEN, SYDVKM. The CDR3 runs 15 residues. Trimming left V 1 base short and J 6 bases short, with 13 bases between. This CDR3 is CASSLFPLGGQPQHF. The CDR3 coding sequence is TGTGCCAGCAGTTTATTCCCATTGGGGGGTCAGCCCCAGCATTTT.